A selection of T cell receptor beta chains follows, all from one sample in a study of response to subunit inactivated influenza vaccine. TCRdb ran MiXCR on the RT-PCR reads and lists one entry per CDR3 protein. The table includes about 610,000 distinct CDR3 sequences, around 15% detected once. The sample was PBMCs from blood, taken 12 days after vaccination. The receptors were sampled from a man aged 50-60 years who received an inactivated influenza vaccine. Both conserved end residues are part of each CDR3. D genes are given only for firm matches. Some rows mark clone size as missing; the rest say once, few, many or name a class of expanded clone.

>TRBD1|TRBV5-1|few|TRBJ2-7
TGCGCCAGCAGTTTAGACAGGGGGCCTTATACCTACGAGCAGTACTTC
CASSLDRGPYTYEQYF
>TRBD2|TRBV6-1|few|TRBJ2-7
TGTGCCAGTTGGGGGGGGACCAAGGGGTCCTACGAGCAGTACTTC
CASWGGTKGSYEQYF
>TRBD1|TRBV20-1|many|TRBJ1-5
TGCAGTGCTAGAGACCTAACAGGGGGGGTCGATCAGCCCCAGCATTTT
CSARDLTGGVDQPQHF
>TRBD1|TRBV12-3/TRBV12-4|few|TRBJ2-1
TGTGCCAGCAGTTTCACCGACAGGGGGTGGGAGGATGGGCAGTTCTTC
CASSFTDRGWEDGQFF
>-|TRBV5-6|few|TRBJ2-7
TGTGCCAGCAGCTTGTTGGCGGCCTCCTACGAGCAGTACTTC
CASSLLAASYEQYF
>-|TRBV20-1|-|TRBJ2-6
TGCAGTGCTAGACATATGGCTGGGGCCAACGTCCTGACTTTC
CSARHMAGANVLTF
>-|TRBV11-2|many|TRBJ1-1
TGTGCCAGCAGCTTAGGTCAGGGAGAGAAAGGAACTTTCTTT
CASSLGQGEKGTFF
>TRBD2|TRBV20-1|-|TRBJ2-1
TGCAGTGCTCGGACTAGCTTCAGCAACAATGAGCAGTTCTTC
CSARTSFSNNEQFF
>-|TRBV4-3|few|TRBJ2-1
TGCGCCAGCAGCCAAGGGCTAGCCCCGGGGAATGAGCAGTTCTTC
CASSQGLAPGNEQFF
>-|TRBV12-3/TRBV12-4|-|TRBJ1-1
TGTGCCAGCACCCAGCCGGGGAAAGGCACTGAAGCTTTCTTT
CASTQPGKGTEAFF
>-|TRBV12-3/TRBV12-4|many|TRBJ2-2
TGTGCCAGCAGGTACACCGGGGAGCTGTTTTTT
CASRYTGELFF
>-|TRBV9|-|TRBJ2-3
TGTGCCAGCAGCGTAGAAGGGAGTTCCGCAGATACGCAGTATTTT
CASSVEGSSADTQYF
>TRBD2|TRBV20-1|few|TRBJ2-3
TGCAGTGCTAGAGAATCGCGGGGGGGCAGGACAGATACGCAGTATTTT
CSARESRGGRTDTQYF
>-|TRBV20-1|few|TRBJ2-7
TGCAGTGCTTCAGGGCCCGGATACGAGCAGTACTTC
CSASGPGYEQYF
>TRBD2|TRBV2|many|TRBJ2-7
TGTGCCAGCAGTGATTGGGGAAGGATGGGACTAGACGCCTACGAGCAGTACTTC
CASSDWGRMGLDAYEQYF
>-|TRBV5-6|few|TRBJ2-5
TGTGCCAGCAGCTTGGCCAGGATTGAGACCCAGTACTTC
CASSLARIETQYF
>TRBD1|TRBV18|-|TRBJ2-7
TGTGCCAGCTCTAAGGACAGGGGAGGAAGGAACGAGCAGTACTTC
CASSKDRGGRNEQYF
>-|TRBV15|-|TRBJ2-1
TGTGCCACCAGCCGGGCAGGGGGGTCCTACAATGAGCAGTTCTTC
CATSRAGGSYNEQFF
>TRBD1|TRBV7-9|few|TRBJ2-1
TGTGCCAGCAGCTTAGACCCCAGGGGGCTAACCTACAATGAGCAGTTCTTC
CASSLDPRGLTYNEQFF
>-|TRBV7-9|few|TRBJ2-7
TGTGCCAGCAGCCACTCGTACAGTCTCGAGCAGTACTTC
CASSHSYSLEQYF
>-|TRBV11-2|-|TRBJ2-1
TGTGCCAGCAGCGTTGAATCTTGGTTGGTGAATGAGCAGTTCTTC
CASSVESWLVNEQFF
>-|TRBV4-1|-|TRBJ2-7
TGCGCCAGCAGCCAAGCCTCGGCCTACGAGCAGTACTTC
CASSQASAYEQYF
>-|TRBV7-9|few|TRBJ1-2
TGTGCCAGCAGCTTATTGGGGCAGTGGAACTATGGCTACACCTTC
CASSLLGQWNYGYTF
>-|TRBV20-1|-|TRBJ2-5
TGCAGTGCTAGAGTAAACCAGGGACAAGAGACCCAGTACTTC
CSARVNQGQETQYF
>TRBD2|TRBV29-1|-|TRBJ2-5
TGCAGCGTTTGGACTAGCGGGTTGCAAGAGACCCAGTACTTC
CSVWTSGLQETQYF
>TRBD1|TRBV15|few|TRBJ2-2
TGTGCCACCAGCAGAGACCAGGGGGCAGTCAGGGAGCTGTTTTTT
CATSRDQGAVRELFF
>TRBD1|TRBV6-5|few|TRBJ1-1
TGTGCCAGCAGTTACCAGTACAGGGGCACTGAAGCTTTCTTT
CASSYQYRGTEAFF
>-|TRBV19|-|TRBJ1-5
TGTGCCAGTAGTATAGGGGGGGGTGTCAATCAGCCCCAGCATTTT
CASSIGGGVNQPQHF
>-|TRBV12-3/TRBV12-4|-|TRBJ2-5
TGTGCCAGCAGTTCTACCAACAGGGAGGGCTACCAAGAGACCCAGTACTTC
CASSSTNREGYQETQYF
>TRBD2|TRBV5-1|few|TRBJ2-1
TGCGCCAGCGTCCTTAGCGGGAATGAGCAGTTCTTC
CASVLSGNEQFF
>TRBD2|TRBV6-2/TRBV6-3|-|TRBJ2-7
TGTGCCAGCAGTCCTACTAGCGGGAGAACCTACGAGCAGTACTTC
CASSPTSGRTYEQYF
>TRBD2|TRBV20-1|few|TRBJ2-2
TGCAGTGCTACTAGCGGGAGTACCGGGGAGCTGTTTTTT
CSATSGSTGELFF
>TRBD1|TRBV11-2|-|TRBJ2-7
TGTGCCAGCAGCTTAGATTATGACAGGGGGCGATCCTCCTACGAGCAGTACTTC
CASSLDYDRGRSSYEQYF
>TRBD2|TRBV20-1|few|TRBJ2-3
TGCAGTGCTGCCGGGGTGGCGGGAGCTAGCACAGATACGCAGTATTTT
CSAAGVAGASTDTQYF
>-|TRBV28|-|TRBJ2-3
TGTGCCACCGGGGTACCCACAGATACGCAGTATTTT
CATGVPTDTQYF
>TRBD1|TRBV20-1|-|TRBJ2-1
TGCAGTGCATCCCCCGGGACAGGTATCAATGAGCAGTTCTTC
CSASPGTGINEQFF
>-|TRBV2|few|TRBJ2-2
TGTGCCAGCAGTGAACAGCTTTCGAACACCGGGGAGCTGTTTTTT
CASSEQLSNTGELFF
>TRBD1|TRBV18|-|TRBJ2-1
TGTGCCAGCTCACCGCGGACAGGGGTCAATGAGCAGTTCTTC
CASSPRTGVNEQFF
>-|TRBV7-2|many|TRBJ2-5
TGTGCCAGCAGCCTATGGGCGTACCAAGAGACCCAGTACTTC
CASSLWAYQETQYF
>-|TRBV7-9|-|TRBJ2-3
TGTGCCAGCAGCTACCCCGGGCCCAGCACAGATACGCAGTATTTT
CASSYPGPSTDTQYF
>-|TRBV2|-|TRBJ2-6
TGTGCCAGCAGCCAAACCCCAGGGCCGGGGGCCAACGTCCTGACTTTC
CASSQTPGPGANVLTF
>-|TRBV6-1|-|TRBJ1-5
TGTGCCAGCAGACCCCCTACAGGGAAGCCCCAGCATTTT
CASRPPTGKPQHF
>TRBD2|TRBV10-3|few|TRBJ2-3
TGTGCCATCAGTGAGGAGGGACTAGCGGGAACAGATACGCAGTATTTT
CAISEEGLAGTDTQYF
>-|TRBV7-9|-|TRBJ1-2
TGTGCCAGCAGCATGGGGGCTCATGGCTACACCTTC
CASSMGAHGYTF
>-|TRBV7-9|-|TRBJ2-7
TGTGCCAGCAGCCCTGTTTTTTCCTACGAGCAGTACTTC
CASSPVFSYEQYF
>-|TRBV7-3|many|TRBJ2-5
TGTGCCAGCAGCTTAATGTTTGGGGAGACCCAGTACTTC
CASSLMFGETQYF
>-|TRBV4-3|few|TRBJ2-3
TGCGCCAGCAGCCAAGACCCGGGCAGCACAGATACGCAGTATTTT
CASSQDPGSTDTQYF
>TRBD1|TRBV3-1|few|TRBJ2-7
TGTGCCAGCAGCTTTAAGGGACAGTTGGGGGACGAGCAGTACTTC
CASSFKGQLGDEQYF
>TRBD2|TRBV4-1|many|TRBJ2-3
TGCGCCAGCAGCCACCTGGGACTAGCGGGAGGGCGAGATACGCAGTATTTT
CASSHLGLAGGRDTQYF
>-|TRBV5-1|once|TRBJ2-5
TGCGCCAGCAGCGGGACCTCGGAGCTCTGGTACCAAGAGACCCAGTACTTC
CASSGTSELWYQETQYF
>TRBD1|TRBV4-1|few|TRBJ1-6
TGCGCCAGCAGCCAGGACAGGGGGTTTGATTCACCCCTCCACTTT
CASSQDRGFDSPLHF
>-|TRBV6-1|many|TRBJ2-5
TGTGCCAGCAATCCACTAGCCGGAGAGACCCAGTACTTC
CASNPLAGETQYF
>-|TRBV5-1|many|TRBJ2-7
TGCGCCAGCCATAATGGGGGCTCCTACGAGCAGTACTTC
CASHNGGSYEQYF
>-|TRBV6-1|-|TRBJ2-2
TGTGCCACCAGTGAACTAGGTCGGGCCCTCCTTGGGCTGTTTTTT
CATSELGRALLGLFF
>-|TRBV6-1|-|TRBJ2-3
TGTGCCAGCAAAAAGGGGCAGTACACAGATACGCAGTATTTT
CASKKGQYTDTQYF